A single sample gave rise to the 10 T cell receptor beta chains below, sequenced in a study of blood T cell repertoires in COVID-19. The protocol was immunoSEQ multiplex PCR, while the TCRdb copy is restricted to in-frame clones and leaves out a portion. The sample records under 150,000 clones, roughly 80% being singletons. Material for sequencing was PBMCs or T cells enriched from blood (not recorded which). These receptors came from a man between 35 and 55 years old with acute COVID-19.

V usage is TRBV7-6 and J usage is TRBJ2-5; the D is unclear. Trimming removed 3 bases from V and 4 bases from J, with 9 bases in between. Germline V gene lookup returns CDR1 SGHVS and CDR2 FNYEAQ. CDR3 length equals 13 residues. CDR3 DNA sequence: TGTGCCAGCAGCTTGGCGGAAGGAGAGACCCAGTACTTC. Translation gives CASSLAEGETQYF.

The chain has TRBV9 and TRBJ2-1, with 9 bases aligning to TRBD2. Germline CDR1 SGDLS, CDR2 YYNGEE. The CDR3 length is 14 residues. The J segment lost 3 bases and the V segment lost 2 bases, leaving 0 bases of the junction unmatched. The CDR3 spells CASSVSGSYNEQFF. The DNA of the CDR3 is TGTGCCAGCAGCGTTAGCGGGAGCTACAATGAGCAGTTCTTC.

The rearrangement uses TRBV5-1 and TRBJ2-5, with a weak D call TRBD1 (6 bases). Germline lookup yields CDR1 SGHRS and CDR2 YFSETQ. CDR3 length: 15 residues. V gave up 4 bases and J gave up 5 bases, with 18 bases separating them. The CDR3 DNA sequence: TGCGCCAGCAGCCAAACAGGGACCCCGGGCGAGACCCAGTACTTC. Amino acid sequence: CASSQTGTPGETQYF.

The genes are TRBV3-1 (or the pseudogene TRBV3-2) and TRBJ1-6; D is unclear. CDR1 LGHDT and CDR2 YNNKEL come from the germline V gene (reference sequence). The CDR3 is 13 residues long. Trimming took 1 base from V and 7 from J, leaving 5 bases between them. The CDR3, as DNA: TGTGCCAGCAGCCAAGGTCTGAATTCACCCCTCCACTTT. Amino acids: CASSQGLNSPLHF.

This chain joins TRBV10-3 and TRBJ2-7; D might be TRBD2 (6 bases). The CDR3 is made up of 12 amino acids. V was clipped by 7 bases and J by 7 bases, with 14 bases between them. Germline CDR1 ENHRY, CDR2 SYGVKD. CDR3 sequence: CAIITGAGEQYF. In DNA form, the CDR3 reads TGTGCCATCATAACGGGCGCGGGGGAGCAGTACTTC.

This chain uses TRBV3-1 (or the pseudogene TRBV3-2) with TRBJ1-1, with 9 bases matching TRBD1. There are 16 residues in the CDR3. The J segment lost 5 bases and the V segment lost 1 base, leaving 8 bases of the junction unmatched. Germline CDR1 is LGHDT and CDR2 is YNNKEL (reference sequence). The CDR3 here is CASSQVEQGAKTEAFF. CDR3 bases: TGTGCCAGCAGCCAAGTAGAACAGGGGGCGAAAACTGAAGCTTTCTTT.

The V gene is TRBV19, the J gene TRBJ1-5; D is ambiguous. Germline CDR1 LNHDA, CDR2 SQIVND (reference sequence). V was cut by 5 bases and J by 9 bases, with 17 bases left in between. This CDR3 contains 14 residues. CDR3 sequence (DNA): TGTGCCAGTAGTGAGGCCCTGTCGATCATGCCCCAGCATTTT. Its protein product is CASSEALSIMPQHF. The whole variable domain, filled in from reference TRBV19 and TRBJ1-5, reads DGGITQSPKYLFRKEGQNVTLSCEQNLNHDAMYWYRQDPGQGLRLIYYSQIVNDFQKGDIAEGYSVSREKKESFPLTVTSAQKNPTAFYLCASSEALSIMPQHFGDGTRLSIL.

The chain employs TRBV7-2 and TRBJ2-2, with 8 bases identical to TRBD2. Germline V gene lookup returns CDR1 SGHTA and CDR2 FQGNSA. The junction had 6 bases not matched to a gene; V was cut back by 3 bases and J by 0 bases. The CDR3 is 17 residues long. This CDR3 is CASSLVAGGANTGELFF. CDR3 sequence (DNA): TGTGCCAGCAGCTTGGTCGCGGGGGGCGCGAACACCGGGGAGCTGTTTTTT.

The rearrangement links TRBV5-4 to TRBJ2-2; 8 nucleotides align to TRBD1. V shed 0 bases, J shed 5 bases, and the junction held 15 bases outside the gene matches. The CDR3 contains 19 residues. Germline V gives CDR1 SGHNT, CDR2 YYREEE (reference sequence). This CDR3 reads CASSLGGRGSGGGTGELFF. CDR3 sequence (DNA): TGTGCCAGCAGCTTGGGAGGTCGTGGGTCAGGGGGCGGAACCGGGGAGCTGTTTTTT.

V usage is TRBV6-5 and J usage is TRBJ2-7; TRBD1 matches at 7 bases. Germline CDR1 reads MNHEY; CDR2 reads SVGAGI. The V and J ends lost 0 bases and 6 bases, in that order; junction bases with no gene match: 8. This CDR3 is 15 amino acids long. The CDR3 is CASSYSRRGPSEQYF. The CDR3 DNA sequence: TGTGCCAGCAGTTACTCGAGAAGGGGGCCGAGCGAGCAGTACTTC.